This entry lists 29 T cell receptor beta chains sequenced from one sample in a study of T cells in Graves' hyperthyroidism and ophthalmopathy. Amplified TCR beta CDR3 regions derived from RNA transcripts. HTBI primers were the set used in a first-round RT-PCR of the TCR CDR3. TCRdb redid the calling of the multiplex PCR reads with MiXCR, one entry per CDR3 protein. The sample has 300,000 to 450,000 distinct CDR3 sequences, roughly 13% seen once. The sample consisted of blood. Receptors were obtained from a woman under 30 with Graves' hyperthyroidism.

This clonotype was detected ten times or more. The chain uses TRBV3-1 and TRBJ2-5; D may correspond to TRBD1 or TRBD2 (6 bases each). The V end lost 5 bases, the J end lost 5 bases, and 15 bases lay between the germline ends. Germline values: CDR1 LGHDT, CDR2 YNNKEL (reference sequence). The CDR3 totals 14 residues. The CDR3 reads CASSSGHGGETQYF. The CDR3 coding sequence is TGTGCCAGCAGCTCGGGACATGGAGGGGAGACCCAGTACTTC.

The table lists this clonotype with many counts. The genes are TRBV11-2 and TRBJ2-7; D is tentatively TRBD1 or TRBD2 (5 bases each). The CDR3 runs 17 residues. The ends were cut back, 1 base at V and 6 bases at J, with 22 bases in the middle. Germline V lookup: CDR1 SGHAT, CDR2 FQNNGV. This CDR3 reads CASSLGSGALITREQYF. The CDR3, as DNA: TGTGCCAGCAGCTTAGGTTCCGGGGCGCTGATCACACGCGAGCAGTACTTC.

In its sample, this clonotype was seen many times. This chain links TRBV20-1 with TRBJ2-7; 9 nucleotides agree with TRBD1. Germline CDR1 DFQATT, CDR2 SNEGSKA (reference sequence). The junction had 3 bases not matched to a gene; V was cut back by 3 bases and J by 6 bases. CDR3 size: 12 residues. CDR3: CSARMTGGEQYF. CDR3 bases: TGCAGTGCTAGGATGACAGGGGGCGAGCAGTACTTC.

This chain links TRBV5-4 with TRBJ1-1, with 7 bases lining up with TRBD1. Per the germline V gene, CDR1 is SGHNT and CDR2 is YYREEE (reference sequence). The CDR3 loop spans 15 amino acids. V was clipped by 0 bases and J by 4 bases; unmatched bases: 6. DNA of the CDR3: TGTGCCAGCAGCTTGGCGGGGGCAGGGGGCACTGAAGCTTTCTTT. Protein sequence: CASSLAGAGGTEAFF.

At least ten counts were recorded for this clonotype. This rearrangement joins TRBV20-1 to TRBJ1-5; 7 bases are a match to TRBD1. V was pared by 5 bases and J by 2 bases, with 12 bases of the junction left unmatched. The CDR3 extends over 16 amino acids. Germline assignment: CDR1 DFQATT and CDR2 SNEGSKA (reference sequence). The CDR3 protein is CSARRTGDDGNQPQHF. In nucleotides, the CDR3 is TGCAGTGCTCGACGTACAGGGGACGATGGCAATCAGCCCCAGCATTTT.

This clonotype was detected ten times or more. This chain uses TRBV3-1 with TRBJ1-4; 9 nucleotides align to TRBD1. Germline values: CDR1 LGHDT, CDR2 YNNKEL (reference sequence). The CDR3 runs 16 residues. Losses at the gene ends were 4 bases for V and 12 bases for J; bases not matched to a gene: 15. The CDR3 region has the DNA TGTGCCAGCAGCCTGAGGGCCGGGACAGGGAACGAAGAACTGTTTTTT. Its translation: CASSLRAGTGNEELFF.

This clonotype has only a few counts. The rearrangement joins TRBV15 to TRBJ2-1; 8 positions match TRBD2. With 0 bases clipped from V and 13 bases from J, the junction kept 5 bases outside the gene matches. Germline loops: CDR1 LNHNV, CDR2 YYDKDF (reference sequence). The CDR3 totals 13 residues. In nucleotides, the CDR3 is TGTGCCACCAGCAGAGATATCGGGAGGGACCAGTTCTTC. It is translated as CATSRDIGRDQFF. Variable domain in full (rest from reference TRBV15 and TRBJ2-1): DAMVIQNPRYQVTQFGKPVTLSCSQTLNHNVMYWYQQKSSQAPKLLFHYYDKDFNNEADTPDNFQSRRPNTSFCFLDIRSPGLGDTAMYLCATSRDIGRDQFFGPGTRLTVL.

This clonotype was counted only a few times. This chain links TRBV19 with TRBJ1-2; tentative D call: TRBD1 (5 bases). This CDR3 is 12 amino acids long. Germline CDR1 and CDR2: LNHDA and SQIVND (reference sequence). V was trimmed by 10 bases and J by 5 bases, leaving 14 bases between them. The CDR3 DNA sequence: TGTGCCACCAGAATGGGGGGTTATGGCTACACCTTC. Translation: CATRMGGYGYTF.

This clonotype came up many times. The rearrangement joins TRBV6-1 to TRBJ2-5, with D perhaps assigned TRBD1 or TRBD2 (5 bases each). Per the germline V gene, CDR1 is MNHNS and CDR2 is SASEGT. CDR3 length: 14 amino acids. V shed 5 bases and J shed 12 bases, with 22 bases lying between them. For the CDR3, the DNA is TGTGCCAGCAGTAAGGGACCCGGAATGGGAGCGGAGTACTTC. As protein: CASSKGPGMGAEYF.

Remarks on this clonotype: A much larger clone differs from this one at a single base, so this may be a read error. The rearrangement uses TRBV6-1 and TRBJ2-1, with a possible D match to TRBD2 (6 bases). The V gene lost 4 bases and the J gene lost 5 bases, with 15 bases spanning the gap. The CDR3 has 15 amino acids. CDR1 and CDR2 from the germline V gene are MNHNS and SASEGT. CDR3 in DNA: TGTGCCAGCAGTGGGACAACACTAGCCGACAATGAGCAGTTCTTC. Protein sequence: CASSGTTLADNEQFF.

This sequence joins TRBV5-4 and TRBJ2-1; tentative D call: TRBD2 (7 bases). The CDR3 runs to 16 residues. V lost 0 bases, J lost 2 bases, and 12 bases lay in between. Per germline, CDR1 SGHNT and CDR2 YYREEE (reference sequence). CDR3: CASSLVGGATYNEQFF. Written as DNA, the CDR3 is TGTGCCAGCAGCTTGGTAGGGGGGGCCACCTACAATGAGCAGTTCTTC.

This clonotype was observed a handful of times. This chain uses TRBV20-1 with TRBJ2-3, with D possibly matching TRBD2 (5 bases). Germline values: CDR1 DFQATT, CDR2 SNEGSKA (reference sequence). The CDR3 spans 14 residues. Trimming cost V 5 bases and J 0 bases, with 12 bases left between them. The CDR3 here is CSAGASFSTDTQYF. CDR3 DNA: TGCAGTGCTGGAGCTAGCTTTAGCACAGATACGCAGTATTTT.

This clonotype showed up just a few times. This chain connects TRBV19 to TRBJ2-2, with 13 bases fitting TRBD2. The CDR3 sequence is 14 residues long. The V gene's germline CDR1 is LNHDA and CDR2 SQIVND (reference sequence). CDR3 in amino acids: CASTTSGRAGELFF. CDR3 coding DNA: TGTGCTTCTACCACTAGCGGGAGGGCCGGGGAGCTGTTTTTT.

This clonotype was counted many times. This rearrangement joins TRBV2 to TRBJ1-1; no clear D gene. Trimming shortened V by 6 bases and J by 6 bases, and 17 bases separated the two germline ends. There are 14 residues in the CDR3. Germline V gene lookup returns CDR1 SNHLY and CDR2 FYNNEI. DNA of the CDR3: TGTGCCAGCAGAGCGGACCTGTCTAGGGCTGAAGCTTTCTTT. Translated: CASRADLSRAEAFF.

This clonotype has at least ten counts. CDR3 sequence: CASSLDSWTSGSNEQFF. The CDR3 nucleotides read TGTGCCAGCAGTTTAGACAGCTGGACTAGCGGGAGTAATGAGCAGTTCTTC. This chain uses TRBV12-3 or TRBV12-4 with TRBJ2-1; the match to TRBD2 covers 13 bases. V dropped 1 base and J dropped 7; count of bases not matched to a gene: 7. The CDR3 loop spans 17 amino acids.

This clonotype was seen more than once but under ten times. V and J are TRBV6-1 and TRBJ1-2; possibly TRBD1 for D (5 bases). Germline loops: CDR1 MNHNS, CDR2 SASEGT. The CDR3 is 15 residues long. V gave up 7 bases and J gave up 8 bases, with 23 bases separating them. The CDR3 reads CASTPTVGVESGYTF. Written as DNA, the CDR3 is TGTGCCAGCACCCCTACAGTGGGGGTTGAGTCGGGCTACACCTTC.

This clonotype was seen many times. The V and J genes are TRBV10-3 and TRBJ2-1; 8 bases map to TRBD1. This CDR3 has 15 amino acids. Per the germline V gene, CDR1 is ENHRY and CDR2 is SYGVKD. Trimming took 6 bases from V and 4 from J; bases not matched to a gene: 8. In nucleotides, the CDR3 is TGTGCCATCAGGGATTACAGGGGGAATTACAATGAGCAGTTCTTC. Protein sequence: CAIRDYRGNYNEQFF.

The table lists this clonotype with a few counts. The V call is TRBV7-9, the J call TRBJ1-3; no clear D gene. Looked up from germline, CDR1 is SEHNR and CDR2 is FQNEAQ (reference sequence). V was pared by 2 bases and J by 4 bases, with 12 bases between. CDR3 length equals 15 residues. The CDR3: CASSLRAAPGNTIYF. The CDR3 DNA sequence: TGTGCCAGCAGCTTAAGGGCAGCGCCGGGAAACACCATATATTTT. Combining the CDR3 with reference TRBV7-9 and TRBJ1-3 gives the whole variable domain DTGVSQNPRHKITKRGQNVTFRCDPISEHNRLYWYRQTLGQGPEFLTYFQNEAQLEKSRLLSDRFSAERPKGSFSTLEIQRTEQGDSAMYLCASSLRAAPGNTIYFGEGSWLTVV.

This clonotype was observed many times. CDR3 loop: CASSLAMGGRQPQHF. The CDR3 nucleotides read TGTGCCAGCAGTTTAGCGATGGGGGGCAGGCAGCCCCAGCATTTT. This chain uses TRBV12-3 or TRBV12-4 with TRBJ1-5, with TRBD1 as a possible D gene (6 bases). CDR3 length: 15 residues. V dropped 0 bases and J dropped 7 bases, with 13 bases sitting between them.

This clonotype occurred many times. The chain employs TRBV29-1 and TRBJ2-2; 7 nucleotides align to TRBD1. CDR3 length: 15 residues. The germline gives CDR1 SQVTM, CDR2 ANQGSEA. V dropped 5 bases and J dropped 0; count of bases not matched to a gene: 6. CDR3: CSVSRDSANTGELFF. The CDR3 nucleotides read TGCAGCGTTTCACGGGACAGCGCGAACACCGGGGAGCTGTTTTTT.

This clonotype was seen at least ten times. CDR3 protein: CASSVGRWGLDYNEQFF. The CDR3 DNA reads TGTGCCAGCAGCGTAGGGCGTTGGGGACTAGATTACAATGAGCAGTTCTTC. The gene calls are TRBV9 and TRBJ2-1; the match to TRBD2 covers 8 bases. The CDR3 covers 17 residues. CDR1 and CDR2 (germline): SGDLS, YYNGEE. With V trimmed by 0 bases and J by 4 bases, 9 bases remained unmatched.

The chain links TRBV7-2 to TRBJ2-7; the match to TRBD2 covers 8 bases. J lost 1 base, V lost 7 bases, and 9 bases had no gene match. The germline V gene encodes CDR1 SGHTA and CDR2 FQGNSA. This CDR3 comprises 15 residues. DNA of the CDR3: TGTGCCAGCACTTTAGGACTAGCAGATTCCTACGAGCAGTACTTC. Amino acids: CASTLGLADSYEQYF.

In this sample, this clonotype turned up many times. CDR3 sequence reads: CASSPRDTGNTIYF. The CDR3 nucleotides are TGTGCCAGCAGCCCCCGGGACACCGGAAACACCATATATTTT. The chain uses TRBV6-1 and TRBJ1-3; tentatively, D is TRBD1 (6 bases). Germline CDR1 MNHNS, CDR2 SASEGT. The V end was cut by 6 bases, the J end by 4 bases, with 13 bases between. This CDR3 is built from 14 residues.

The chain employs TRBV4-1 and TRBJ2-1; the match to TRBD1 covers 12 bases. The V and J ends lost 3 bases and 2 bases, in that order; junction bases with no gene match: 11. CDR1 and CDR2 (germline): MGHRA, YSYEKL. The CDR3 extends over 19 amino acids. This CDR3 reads CASSQPKGGDRGPYNEQFF. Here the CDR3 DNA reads TGCGCCAGCAGCCAGCCTAAAGGGGGGGACAGGGGGCCCTACAATGAGCAGTTCTTC.

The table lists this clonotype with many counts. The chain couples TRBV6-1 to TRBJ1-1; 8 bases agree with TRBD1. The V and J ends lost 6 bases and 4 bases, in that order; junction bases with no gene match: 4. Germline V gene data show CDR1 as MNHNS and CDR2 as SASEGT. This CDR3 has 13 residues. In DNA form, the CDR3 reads TGTGCCAGCAGGACAGGGGAGGGCACTGAAGCTTTCTTT. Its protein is CASRTGEGTEAFF.

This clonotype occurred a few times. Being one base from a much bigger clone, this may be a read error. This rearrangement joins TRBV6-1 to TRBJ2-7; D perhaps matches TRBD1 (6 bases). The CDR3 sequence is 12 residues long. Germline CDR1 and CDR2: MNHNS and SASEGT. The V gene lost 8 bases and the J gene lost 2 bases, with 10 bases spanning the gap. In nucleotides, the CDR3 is TGTGCCAGCGGAAGACAGGCCTACGAGCAGTACTTC. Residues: CASGRQAYEQYF.

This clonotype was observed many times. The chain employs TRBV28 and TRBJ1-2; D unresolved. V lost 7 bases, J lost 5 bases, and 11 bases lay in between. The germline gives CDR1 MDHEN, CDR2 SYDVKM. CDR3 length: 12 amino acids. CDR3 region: CASTPRGYGYTF. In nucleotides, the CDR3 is TGTGCCAGCACCCCTCGAGGGTATGGCTACACCTTC.

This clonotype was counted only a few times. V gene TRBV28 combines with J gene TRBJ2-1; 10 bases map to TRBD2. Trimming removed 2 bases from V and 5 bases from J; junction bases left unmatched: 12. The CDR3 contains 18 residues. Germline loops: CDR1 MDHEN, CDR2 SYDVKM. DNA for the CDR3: TGTGCCAGCAGTTTACCCCTAGCGGGAGAGTTGAACGACAATGAGCAGTTCTTC. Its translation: CASSLPLAGELNDNEQFF.

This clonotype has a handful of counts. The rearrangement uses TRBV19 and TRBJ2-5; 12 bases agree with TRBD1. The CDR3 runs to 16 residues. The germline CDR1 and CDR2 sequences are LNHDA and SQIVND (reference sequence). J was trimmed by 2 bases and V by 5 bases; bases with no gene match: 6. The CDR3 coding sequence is TGTGCCAGTAGTGGGACAGGGGGCTCTAGGCAAGAGACCCAGTACTTC. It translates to CASSGTGGSRQETQYF. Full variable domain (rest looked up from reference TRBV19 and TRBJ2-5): DGGITQSPKYLFRKEGQNVTLSCEQNLNHDAMYWYRQDPGQGLRLIYYSQIVNDFQKGDIAEGYSVSREKKESFPLTVTSAQKNPTAFYLCASSGTGGSRQETQYFGPGTRLLVL.